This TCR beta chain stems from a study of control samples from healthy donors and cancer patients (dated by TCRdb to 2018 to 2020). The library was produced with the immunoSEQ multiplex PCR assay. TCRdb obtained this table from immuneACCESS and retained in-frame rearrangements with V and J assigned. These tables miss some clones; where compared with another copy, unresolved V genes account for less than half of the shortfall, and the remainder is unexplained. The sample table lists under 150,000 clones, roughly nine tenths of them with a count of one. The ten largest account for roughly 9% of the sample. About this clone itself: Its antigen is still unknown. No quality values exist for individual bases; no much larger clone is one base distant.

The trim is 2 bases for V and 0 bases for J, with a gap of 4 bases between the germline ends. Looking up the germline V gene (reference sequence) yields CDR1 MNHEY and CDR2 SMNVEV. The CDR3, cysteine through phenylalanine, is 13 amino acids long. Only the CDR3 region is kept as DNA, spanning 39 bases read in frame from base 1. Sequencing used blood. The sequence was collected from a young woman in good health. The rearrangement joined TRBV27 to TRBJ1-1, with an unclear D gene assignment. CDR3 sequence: CASSLQVNTEAFF. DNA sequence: TGTGCCAGCAGTTTACAAGTGAACACTGAAGCTTTCTTT.